The 11 T cell receptor beta chains listed next were all sequenced from one sample in a study of blood T cell repertoires in COVID-19. The method was immunoSEQ multiplex PCR; TCRdb's version includes in-frame clones alone and lacks a portion of them. The sample yields about 160,000 clones, approximately 86% seen once. Material: peripheral blood. The receptors were sampled from a man aged 60 to 69 who had recovered from COVID-19.

CDR3 protein: CASSPDRAAGQYF. The CDR3 bases are TGTGCCAGCAGCCCCGACAGGGCGGCGGGCCAGTACTTC. The V and J genes are TRBV7-3 and TRBJ2-5, with TRBD1 matching 7 bases. This CDR3 spans 13 amino acids. Germline loops: CDR1 SGHTA, CDR2 FQGTGA. The V and J ends lost 5 bases and 10 bases, in that order; junction bases with no gene match: 10.

The chain combines TRBV11-2 with TRBJ2-7; D not certain. The ends were cut back, 5 bases at V and 3 bases at J, with 5 bases in the middle. This CDR3 has 11 residues. Germline-derived CDR1 and CDR2 are SGHAT and FQNNGV. CDR3 DNA: TGTGCCAGCAGCCCCCTCTACGAGCAGTACTTC. It is translated as CASSPLYEQYF.

V is TRBV7-2 and J is TRBJ2-3, with TRBD2 as a possible D gene (7 bases). The CDR3 sequence is 17 residues long. Trimming shortened V by 1 base and J by 0 bases, and 14 bases separated the two germline ends. Germline V gene sequence: CDR1 SGHTA, CDR2 FQGNSA. CDR3 amino acids: CASSLGQGGDSTDTQYF. In nucleotides, the CDR3 is TGTGCCAGCAGCTTAGGGCAAGGGGGGGACAGCACAGATACGCAGTATTTT.

This chain connects TRBV7-9 to TRBJ1-1; 8 bases map to TRBD1. Germline values: CDR1 SEHNR, CDR2 FQNEAQ (reference sequence). This CDR3 spans 13 amino acids. V was pared by 6 bases and J by 5 bases, with 5 bases of the junction left unmatched. CDR3 in amino acids: CASSPTGVTEAFF. The DNA of the CDR3 is TGTGCCAGCAGTCCGACAGGGGTAACTGAAGCTTTCTTT.

The gene calls are TRBV5-1 and TRBJ1-5; the D gene is possibly TRBD1 (6 bases). The CDR3 totals 15 residues. V was trimmed by 0 bases and J by 3 bases, leaving 10 bases between them. Germline values: CDR1 SGHRS, CDR2 YFSETQ. CDR3 loop: CASSLGTGNNQPQHF. DNA of the CDR3: TGCGCCAGCAGCTTGGGTACAGGGAACAATCAGCCCCAGCATTTT. Using reference TRBV5-1 and TRBJ1-5 for the parts outside the CDR3, the full variable domain is KAGVTQTPRYLIKTRGQQVTLSCSPISGHRSVSWYQQTPGQGLQFLFEYFSETQRNKGNFPGRFSGRQFSNSRSEMNVSTLELGDSALYLCASSLGTGNNQPQHFGDGTRLSIL.

This chain uses TRBV5-6 with TRBJ1-1; D not certain. V lost 0 bases to trimming and J lost 1 base, with 16 bases between them. CDR1 SGHDT and CDR2 YYEEEE come from the germline V gene. The CDR3 consists of 17 residues. For the CDR3, the DNA is TGTGCCAGCAGCTTGGAGAGGGCGCGGGTCTCGAACACTGAAGCTTTCTTT. It translates to CASSLERARVSNTEAFF. The full variable domain, completed using reference TRBV5-6 and TRBJ1-1, is DAGVTQSPTHLIKTRGQQVTLRCSPKSGHDTVSWYQQALGQGPQFIFQYYEEEERQRGNFPDRFSGHQFPNYSSELNVNALLLGDSALYLCASSLERARVSNTEAFFGQGTRLTVV.

The chain joins TRBV7-8 to TRBJ2-3; D perhaps matches TRBD2 (6 bases). The CDR3 runs 14 residues. Germline CDR1 and CDR2: SGHVS and FQNEAQ. Trimming pared 7 bases from V and 6 bases from J, leaving 17 bases between. CDR3 sequence: CASTEGLAGDTQYF. Written as DNA, the CDR3 is TGTGCCAGCACGGAGGGGCTAGCAGGGGATACGCAGTATTTT.

The gene calls are TRBV5-6 and TRBJ2-3; TRBD2 matches at 7 bases. CDR1 is SGHDT and CDR2 is YYEEEE in the germline V gene. Germline trimming cut 1 base from V and 1 base from J; bases unmatched to any gene: 0. The CDR3 extends over 14 amino acids. The DNA for the CDR3 is TGTGCCAGCAGCTTGCGGGGGGGCACAGATACGCAGTATTTT. This sequence encodes CASSLRGGTDTQYF.

This sequence joins TRBV2 and TRBJ1-2; D not resolved. This CDR3 contains 14 residues. V lost 10 bases, J lost 6 bases, and 21 bases lay in between. In germline, CDR1 is SNHLY, CDR2 FYNNEI. CDR3 residues: CATTRDKGGDGYTF. In DNA form, the CDR3 reads TGTGCCACCACCCGCGACAAGGGAGGAGATGGCTACACCTTC.

This chain connects TRBV7-3 to TRBJ2-7; TRBD1 matches 8 bases. V was pared by 5 bases and J by 3 bases, with 6 bases of the junction left unmatched. The CDR3 has 14 residues. CDR1 and CDR2 from the germline V gene are SGHTA and FQGTGA. The CDR3 is CASSLNGQGYEQYF. In nucleotides, the CDR3 is TGTGCCAGCAGCCTCAATGGACAGGGCTACGAGCAGTACTTC.

The genes are TRBV3-1 (or the pseudogene TRBV3-2) and TRBJ2-7; no firm D call. Per germline, CDR1 LGHDT and CDR2 YNNKEL (reference sequence). The CDR3 length is 13 residues. Between the trimmed V and J ends, which lost 5 bases and 4 bases, there was a span of 12 bases. The CDR3 nucleotides read TGTGCCAGCAGCTATTCCCTATTTTACGAGCAGTACTTC. It translates to CASSYSLFYEQYF.